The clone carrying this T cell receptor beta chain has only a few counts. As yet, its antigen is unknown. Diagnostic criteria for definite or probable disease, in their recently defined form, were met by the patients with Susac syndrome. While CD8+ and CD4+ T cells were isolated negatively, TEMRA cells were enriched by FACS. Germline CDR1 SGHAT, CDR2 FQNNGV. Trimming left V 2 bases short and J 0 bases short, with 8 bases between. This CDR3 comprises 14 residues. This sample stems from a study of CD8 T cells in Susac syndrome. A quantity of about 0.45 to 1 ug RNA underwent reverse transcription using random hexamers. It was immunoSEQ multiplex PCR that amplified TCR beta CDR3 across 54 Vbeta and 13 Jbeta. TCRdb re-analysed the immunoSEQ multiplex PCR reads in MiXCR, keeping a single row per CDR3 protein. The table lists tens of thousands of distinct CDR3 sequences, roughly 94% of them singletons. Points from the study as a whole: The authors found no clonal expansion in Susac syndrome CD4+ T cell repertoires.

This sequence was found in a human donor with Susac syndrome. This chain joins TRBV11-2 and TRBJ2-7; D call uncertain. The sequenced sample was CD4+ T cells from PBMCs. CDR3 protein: CASSLMWRSYEQYF. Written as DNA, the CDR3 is TGTGCCAGCAGCTTAATGTGGCGCTCCTACGAGCAGTACTTC. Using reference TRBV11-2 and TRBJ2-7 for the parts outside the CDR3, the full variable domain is EAGVAQSPRYKIIEKRQSVAFWCNPISGHATLYWYQQILGQGPKLLIQFQNNGVVDDSQLPKDRFSAERLKGVDSTLKIQPAKLEDSAVYLCASSLMWRSYEQYFGPGTRLTVT.